This T cell receptor (beta chain) appears in the sequencing data of a study of T cells in Graves' hyperthyroidism and ophthalmopathy. Study context: Peripheral blood specimens were obtained at initial diagnosis, prior to any treatment.

Clinical symptoms, serum thyroxine and TRAb, thyroid ultrasound and orbital computed tomography together formed the diagnostic basis. Fresh peripheral blood, 7.5 to 10 ml of it, supplied the PBMCs. The CDR3 is made up of 13 amino acids. V shed 9 bases and J 2 bases; nucleotides not matched to a gene: 5. Germline V gives CDR1 KGHDR, CDR2 SFDVKD. This clonotype was seen many times. Its antigen is as yet unknown. Study-wide findings and caveats: Most thyroid clonotypes with frequency above 0.001 were detected in blood.

RNA transcripts yielded amplified TCR beta CDR3 regions. A set of HTBI primers served as the primers for a first-round RT-PCR of the TCR CDR3. A single record per CDR3 protein comes from TCRdb applying MiXCR to the multiplex PCR reads. The data contain over 250,000 distinct CDR3 sequences, less than 30% of them singletons. The V and J genes are TRBV24-1 and TRBJ2-5, with 7 bases that match TRBD1. The receptor's source is a man aged 35 to 55 with Graves' hyperthyroidism that later progressed to Graves' ophthalmopathy. Sequenced sample: blood. The CDR3 nucleotides read TGTGCCACCGGGACAGCGGAGCAAGAGACCCAGTACTTC. It translates to CATGTAEQETQYF.